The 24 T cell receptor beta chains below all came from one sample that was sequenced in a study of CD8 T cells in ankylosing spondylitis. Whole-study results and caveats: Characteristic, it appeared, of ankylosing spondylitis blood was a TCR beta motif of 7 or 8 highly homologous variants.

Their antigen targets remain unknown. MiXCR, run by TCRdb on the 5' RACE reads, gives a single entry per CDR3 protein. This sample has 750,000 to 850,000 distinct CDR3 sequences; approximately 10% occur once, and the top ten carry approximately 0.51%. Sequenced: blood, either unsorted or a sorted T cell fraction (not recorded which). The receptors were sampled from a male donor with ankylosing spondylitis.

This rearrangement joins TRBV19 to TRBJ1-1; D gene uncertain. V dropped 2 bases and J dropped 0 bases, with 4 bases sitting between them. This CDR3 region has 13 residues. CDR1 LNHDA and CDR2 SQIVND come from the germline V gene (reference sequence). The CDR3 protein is CASSIRVNTEAFF. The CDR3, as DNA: TGTGCCAGTAGTATACGGGTGAACACTGAAGCTTTCTTT.

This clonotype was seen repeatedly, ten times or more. CDR3 amino acids: CASSKNRGYEQYF. Written as DNA, the CDR3 is TGTGCCAGCAGTAAAAACAGGGGTTACGAGCAGTACTTC. This chain connects TRBV12-3 or TRBV12-4 to TRBJ2-7, with 7 bases that match TRBD1. V dropped 5 bases and J dropped 4; count of bases not matched to a gene: 5. This CDR3 is 13 amino acids long.

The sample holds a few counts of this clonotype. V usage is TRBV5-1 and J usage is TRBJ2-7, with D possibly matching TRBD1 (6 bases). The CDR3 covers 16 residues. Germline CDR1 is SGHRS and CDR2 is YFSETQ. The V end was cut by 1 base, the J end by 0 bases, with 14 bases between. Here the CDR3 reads CASSLWGRGASYEQYF. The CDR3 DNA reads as TGCGCCAGCAGCTTGTGGGGCAGGGGTGCCTCCTACGAGCAGTACTTC.

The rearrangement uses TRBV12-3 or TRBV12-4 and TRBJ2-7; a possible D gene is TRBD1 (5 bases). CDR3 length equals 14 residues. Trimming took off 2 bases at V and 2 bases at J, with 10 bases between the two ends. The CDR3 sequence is CASSLISGPYEQYF. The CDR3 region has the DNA TGTGCCAGCAGTTTAATTTCAGGGCCCTACGAGCAGTACTTC.

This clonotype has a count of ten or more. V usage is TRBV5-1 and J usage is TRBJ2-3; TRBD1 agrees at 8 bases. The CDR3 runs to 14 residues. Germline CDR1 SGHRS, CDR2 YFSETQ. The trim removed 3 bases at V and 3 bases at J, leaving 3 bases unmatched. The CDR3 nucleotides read TGCGCCAGCAGCTGGACAGGGATAACAGATACGCAGTATTTT. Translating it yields CASSWTGITDTQYF.

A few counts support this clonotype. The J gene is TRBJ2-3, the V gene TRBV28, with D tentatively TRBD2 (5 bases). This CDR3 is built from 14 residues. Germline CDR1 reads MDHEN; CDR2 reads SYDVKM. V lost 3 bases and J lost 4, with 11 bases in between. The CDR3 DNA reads TGTGCCAGCAGTTTGTCACGAGGGCCAGATACGCAGTATTTT. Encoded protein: CASSLSRGPDTQYF.

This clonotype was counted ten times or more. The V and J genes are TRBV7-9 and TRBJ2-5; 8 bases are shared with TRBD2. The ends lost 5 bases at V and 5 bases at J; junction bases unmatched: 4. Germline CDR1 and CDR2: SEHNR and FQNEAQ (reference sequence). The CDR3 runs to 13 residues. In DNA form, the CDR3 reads TGTGCCAGCAGCGGGGGACTAGGGGAGACCCAGTACTTC. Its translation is CASSGGLGETQYF.

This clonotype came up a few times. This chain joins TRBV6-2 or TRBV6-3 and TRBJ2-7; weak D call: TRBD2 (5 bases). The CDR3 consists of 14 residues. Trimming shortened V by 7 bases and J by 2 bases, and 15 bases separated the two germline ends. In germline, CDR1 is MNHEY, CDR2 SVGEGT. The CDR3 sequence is CASNPPRDPYEQYF. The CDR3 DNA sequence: TGTGCCAGCAATCCACCGAGGGATCCCTACGAGCAGTACTTC.

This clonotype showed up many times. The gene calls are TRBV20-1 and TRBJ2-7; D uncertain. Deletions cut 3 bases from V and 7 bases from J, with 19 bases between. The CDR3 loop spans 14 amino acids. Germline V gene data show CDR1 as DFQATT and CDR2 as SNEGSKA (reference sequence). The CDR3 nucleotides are TGCAGTGCTAGCCCCGGGCAGGTTGGGAAGGAGCAGTACTTC. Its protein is CSASPGQVGKEQYF.

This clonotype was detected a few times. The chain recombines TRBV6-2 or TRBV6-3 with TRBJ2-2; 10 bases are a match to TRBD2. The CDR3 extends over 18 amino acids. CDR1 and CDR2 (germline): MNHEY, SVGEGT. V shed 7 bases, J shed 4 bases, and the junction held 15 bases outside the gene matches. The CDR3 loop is CASTRPGLAPRSTGELFF. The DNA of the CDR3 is TGTGCCAGCACCAGACCGGGACTAGCGCCTCGTTCCACCGGGGAGCTGTTTTTT.

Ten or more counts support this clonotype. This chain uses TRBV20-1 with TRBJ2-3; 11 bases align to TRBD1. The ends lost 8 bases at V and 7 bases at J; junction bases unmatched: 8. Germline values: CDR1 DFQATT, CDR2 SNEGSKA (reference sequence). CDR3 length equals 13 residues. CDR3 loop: CSPRDRGFNTQYF. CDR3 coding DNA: TGCAGTCCACGGGACAGGGGGTTTAATACGCAGTATTTT.

This CDR3 reads CAIGTGLQETQYF. The CDR3 DNA reads TGTGCCATTGGGACAGGCCTCCAAGAGACCCAGTACTTC. This chain connects TRBV15 to TRBJ2-5, with 8 bases matching TRBD1. V gave up 10 bases and J gave up 1 base; unmatched junction bases: 5. CDR1 is LNHNV and CDR2 is YYDKDF in the germline V gene (reference sequence). The CDR3 extends over 13 amino acids.

This CDR3 is CASSLGSRRAQATQYF. CDR3 DNA: TGTGCCAGCAGTTTAGGTTCGAGACGAGCCCAGGCGACCCAGTACTTC. The chain combines TRBV12-3 or TRBV12-4 with TRBJ2-5; D is ambiguous. V was shortened by 1 base and J by 7 bases, with 19 bases between the two germline ends. The CDR3 totals 16 residues.

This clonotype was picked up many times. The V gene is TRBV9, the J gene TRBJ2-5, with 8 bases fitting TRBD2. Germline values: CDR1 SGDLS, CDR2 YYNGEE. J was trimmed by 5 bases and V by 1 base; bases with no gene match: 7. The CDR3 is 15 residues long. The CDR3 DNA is TGTGCCAGCAGCGTACTAGGGACTAGGGCGGAGACCCAGTACTTC. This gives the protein CASSVLGTRAETQYF.

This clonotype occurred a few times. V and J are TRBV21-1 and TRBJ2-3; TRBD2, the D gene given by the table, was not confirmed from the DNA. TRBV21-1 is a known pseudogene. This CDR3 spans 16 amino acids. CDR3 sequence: CASSKAREAGTDTQYF. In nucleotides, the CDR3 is TGTGCCAGCAGCAAAGCGAGGGAGGCAGGCACAGATACGCAGTATTTT.

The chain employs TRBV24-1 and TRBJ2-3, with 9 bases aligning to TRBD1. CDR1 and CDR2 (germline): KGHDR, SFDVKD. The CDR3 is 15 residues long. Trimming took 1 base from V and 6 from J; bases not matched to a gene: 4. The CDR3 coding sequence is TGTGCCACCAGTGATTTAAGGACAGGGGTGGATACGCAGTATTTT. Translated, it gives CATSDLRTGVDTQYF.

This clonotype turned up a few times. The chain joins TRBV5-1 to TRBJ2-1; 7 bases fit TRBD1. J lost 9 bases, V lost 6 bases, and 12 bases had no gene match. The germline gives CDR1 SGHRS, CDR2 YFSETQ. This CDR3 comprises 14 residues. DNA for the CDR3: TGCGCCAGCACTCTCAGGGGGTGGAGGCGTGAGCAGTTCTTC. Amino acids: CASTLRGWRREQFF.

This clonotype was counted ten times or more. CDR3 coding DNA: TGTGCCATCAGTTTGGCCCGGGATACTGAAGCTTTCTTT. Residues: CAISLARDTEAFF. The rearrangement links TRBV10-3 to TRBJ1-1; D remains ambiguous. This CDR3 is built from 13 residues. The V end lost 5 bases, the J end lost 5 bases, and 12 bases lay between the germline ends. Germline V lookup: CDR1 ENHRY, CDR2 SYGVKD.

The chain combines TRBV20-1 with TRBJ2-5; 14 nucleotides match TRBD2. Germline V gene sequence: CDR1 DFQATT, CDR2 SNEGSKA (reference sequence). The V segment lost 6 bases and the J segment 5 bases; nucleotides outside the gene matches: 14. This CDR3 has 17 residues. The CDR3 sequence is CSAPPTGLAGVWETQYF. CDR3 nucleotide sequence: TGCAGTGCCCCCCCCACGGGACTAGCGGGAGTGTGGGAGACCCAGTACTTC.

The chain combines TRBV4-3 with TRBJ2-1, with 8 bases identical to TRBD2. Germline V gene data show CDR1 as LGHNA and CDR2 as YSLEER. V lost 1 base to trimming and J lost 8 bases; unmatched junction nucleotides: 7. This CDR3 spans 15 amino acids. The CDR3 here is CASSQGTSTSYEQFF. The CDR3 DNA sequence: TGCGCCAGCAGCCAAGGGACTAGCACGAGTTATGAGCAGTTCTTC.

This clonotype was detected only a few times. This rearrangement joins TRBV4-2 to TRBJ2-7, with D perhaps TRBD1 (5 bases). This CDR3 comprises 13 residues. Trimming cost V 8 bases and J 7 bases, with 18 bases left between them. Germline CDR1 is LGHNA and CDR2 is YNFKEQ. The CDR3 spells CASSPGWGREQYF. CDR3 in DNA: TGTGCCAGCTCGCCAGGGTGGGGTCGAGAGCAGTACTTC.

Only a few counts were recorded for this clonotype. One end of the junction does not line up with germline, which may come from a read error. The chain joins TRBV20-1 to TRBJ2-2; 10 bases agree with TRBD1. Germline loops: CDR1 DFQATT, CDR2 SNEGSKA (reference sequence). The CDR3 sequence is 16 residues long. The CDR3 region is CCARVWGTGDTGELFF. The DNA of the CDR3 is TGCTGTGCTAGAGTGTGGGGGACAGGGGACACCGGGGAGCTGTTTTTT.

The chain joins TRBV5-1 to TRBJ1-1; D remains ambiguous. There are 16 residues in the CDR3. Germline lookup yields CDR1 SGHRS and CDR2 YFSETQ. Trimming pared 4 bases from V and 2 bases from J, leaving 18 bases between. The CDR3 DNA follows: TGCGCCAGCAGCCCCGGAATCAGCAGGTACAACACTGAAGCTTTCTTT. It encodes CASSPGISRYNTEAFF.

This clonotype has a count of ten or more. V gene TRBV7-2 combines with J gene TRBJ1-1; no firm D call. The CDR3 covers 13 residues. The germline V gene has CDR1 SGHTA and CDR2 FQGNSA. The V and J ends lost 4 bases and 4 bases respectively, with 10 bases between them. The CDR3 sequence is CASSSASSTEAFF. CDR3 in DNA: TGTGCCAGCAGCTCAGCCTCAAGCACTGAAGCTTTCTTT.